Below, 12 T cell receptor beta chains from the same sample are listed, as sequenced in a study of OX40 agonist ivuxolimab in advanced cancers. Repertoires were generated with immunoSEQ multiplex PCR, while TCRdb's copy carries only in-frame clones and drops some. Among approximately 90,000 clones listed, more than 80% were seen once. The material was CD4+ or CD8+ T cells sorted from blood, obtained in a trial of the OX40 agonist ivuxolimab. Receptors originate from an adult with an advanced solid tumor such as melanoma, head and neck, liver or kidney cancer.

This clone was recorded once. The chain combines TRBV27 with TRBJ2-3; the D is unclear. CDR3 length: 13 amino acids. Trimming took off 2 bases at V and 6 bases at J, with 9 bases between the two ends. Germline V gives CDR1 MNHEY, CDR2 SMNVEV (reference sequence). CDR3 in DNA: TGTGCCAGCAGTTTAGCGACACTCGATACGCAGTATTTT. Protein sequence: CASSLATLDTQYF.

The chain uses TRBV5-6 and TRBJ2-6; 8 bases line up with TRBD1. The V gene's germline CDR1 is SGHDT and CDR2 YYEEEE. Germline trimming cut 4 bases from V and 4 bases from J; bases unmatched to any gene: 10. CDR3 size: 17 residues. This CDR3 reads CASSGGTGRAGANVLTF. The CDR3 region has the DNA TGTGCCAGCAGCGGAGGGACAGGCCGGGCGGGGGCCAACGTCCTGACTTTC.

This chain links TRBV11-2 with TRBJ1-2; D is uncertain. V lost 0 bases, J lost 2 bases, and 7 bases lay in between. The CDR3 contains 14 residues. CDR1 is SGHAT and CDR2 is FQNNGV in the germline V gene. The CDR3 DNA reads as TGTGCCAGCAGCTTAGACAACCGAAACTATGGCTACACCTTC. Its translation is CASSLDNRNYGYTF.

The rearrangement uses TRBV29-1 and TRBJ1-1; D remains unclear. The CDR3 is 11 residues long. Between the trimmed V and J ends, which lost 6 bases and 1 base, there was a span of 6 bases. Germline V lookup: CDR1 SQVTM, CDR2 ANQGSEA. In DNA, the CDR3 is TGCAGCGTGCGCGAGAACACTGAAGCTTTCTTT. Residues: CSVRENTEAFF.

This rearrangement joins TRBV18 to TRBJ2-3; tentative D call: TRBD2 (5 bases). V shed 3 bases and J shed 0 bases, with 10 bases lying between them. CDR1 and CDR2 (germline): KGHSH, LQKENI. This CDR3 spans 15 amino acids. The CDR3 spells CASSPSSDSTDTQYF. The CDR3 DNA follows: TGTGCCAGCTCACCGAGTAGCGATAGCACAGATACGCAGTATTTT.

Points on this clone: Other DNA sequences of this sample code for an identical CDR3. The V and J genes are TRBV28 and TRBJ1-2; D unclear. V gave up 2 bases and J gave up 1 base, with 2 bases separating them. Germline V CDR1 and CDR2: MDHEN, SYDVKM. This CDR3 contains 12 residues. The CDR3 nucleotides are TGTGCCAGCAGTTTAGGTAACTATGGCTACACCTTC. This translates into CASSLGNYGYTF.

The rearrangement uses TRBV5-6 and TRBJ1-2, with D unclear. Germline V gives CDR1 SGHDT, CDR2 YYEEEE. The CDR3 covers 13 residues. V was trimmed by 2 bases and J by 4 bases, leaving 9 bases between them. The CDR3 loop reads CASSFDTPYGYTF. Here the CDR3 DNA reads TGTGCCAGCAGCTTCGACACTCCCTATGGCTACACCTTC.

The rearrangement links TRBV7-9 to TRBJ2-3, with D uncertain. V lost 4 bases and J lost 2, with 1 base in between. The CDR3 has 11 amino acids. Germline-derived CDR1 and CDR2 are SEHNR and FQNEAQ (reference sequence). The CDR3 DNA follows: TGTGCCAGCAGCTCCACAGATACGCAGTATTTT. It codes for CASSSTDTQYF.

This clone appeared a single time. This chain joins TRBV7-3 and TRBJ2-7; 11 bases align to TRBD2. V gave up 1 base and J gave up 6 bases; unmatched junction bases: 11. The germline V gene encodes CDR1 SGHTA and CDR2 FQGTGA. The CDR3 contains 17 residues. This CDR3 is CASSLIQVAGGPFEQYF. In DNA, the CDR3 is TGTGCCAGCAGCTTAATTCAAGTAGCGGGAGGGCCCTTCGAGCAGTACTTC.

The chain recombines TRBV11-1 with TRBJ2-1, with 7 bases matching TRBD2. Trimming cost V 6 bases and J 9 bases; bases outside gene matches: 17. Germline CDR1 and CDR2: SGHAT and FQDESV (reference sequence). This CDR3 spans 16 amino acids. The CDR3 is CASRSSAGPSLGEQFF. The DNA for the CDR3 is TGTGCCAGCAGATCATCAGCGGGACCATCCTTAGGTGAGCAGTTCTTC.

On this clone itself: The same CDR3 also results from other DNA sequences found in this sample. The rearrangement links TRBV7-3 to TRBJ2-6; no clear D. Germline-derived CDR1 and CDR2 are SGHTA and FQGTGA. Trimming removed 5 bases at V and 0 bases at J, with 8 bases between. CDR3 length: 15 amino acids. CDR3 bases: TGTGCCAGCAGCCCGGGCCTCTCTGGGGCCAACGTCCTGACTTTC. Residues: CASSPGLSGANVLTF.

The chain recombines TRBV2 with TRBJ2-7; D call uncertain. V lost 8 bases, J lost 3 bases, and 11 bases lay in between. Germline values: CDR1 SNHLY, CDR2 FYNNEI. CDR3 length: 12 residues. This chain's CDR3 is CASVGKNYEQYF. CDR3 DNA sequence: TGTGCCAGCGTGGGCAAAAACTACGAGCAGTACTTC.